This TCR beta chain was observed in a study of T cells in women clearing cervical HPV infection. About the study: Control women cleared a single incident HPV16 infection within 12 months. Findings and limits, study-wide: CIN3+ cases had significantly higher TCR richness than controls; evenness did not differ.

Comments on this clone: Its specificity is unknown. Sequencing ends 3 residues short of the CDR3 end; the germline J gene provides the rest.

This CDR3 is built from 19 residues. Germline V gives CDR1 SGHRS, CDR2 YFSETQ. J was trimmed by 2 bases and V by 1 base; bases with no gene match: 13. Data came from immunoSEQ multiplex PCR; TCRdb stores just in-frame clones and leaves some out. The sample holds some 30,000 clones. Sequencing was done on a sample of blood buffy coat. The TCR sequence derives from a woman aged 18 to 75 with a cervical HPV16 infection that either progressed to CIN3+ or cleared (not recorded which). The gene calls are TRBV5-1 and TRBJ2-7; 12 bases align to TRBD2. This CDR3 reads CASSLWGSSGGVNTYEQYF. The part of the CDR3 DNA that was read is TGCGCCAGCAGCTTGTGGGGGTCTAGCGGGGGGGTCAACACCTACGAG.